The rows below give T cell receptor beta chains drawn from one sample of a study of shared clonotypes between healthy human individuals. Method: immunoSEQ multiplex PCR; TCRdb's copy keeps in-frame clones and lacks some. The sample has about 980,000 clones, 70% to 85% seen once. The sequencing sample was made of memory CD4+ T cells sorted from blood. These receptors all stem from a man between 18 and 35 years old in good health. The CDR3 runs from the conserved cysteine through the conserved F or W. A D gene is named only where the DNA matches it firmly. Expanded clones get a size class; other rows say once, few or many, or leave the size out.

D	size	J	V	DNA	CDR3
TRBD1	.	TRBJ1-3	TRBV11-1	TGTGCCAGCAGCGCCGGGACAGGTGATGGAAACACCATATATTTT	CASSAGTGDGNTIYF
.	once	TRBJ2-3	TRBV5-6	TGTGCCAGCAGCTTGGTTAGAGGCGGACGCACAGATACGCAGTATTTT	CASSLVRGGRTDTQYF
.	few	TRBJ1-1	TRBV10-2	TGCGCCAGCAGTGAGATACGCGTCTGGCAGTTTAACACTGAAGCTTTCTTT	CASSEIRVWQFNTEAFF
.	.	TRBJ1-3	TRBV7-8	TGTGCCTCAGAGGGATCTGGAAACACCATATATTTT	CASEGSGNTIYF
.	.	TRBJ1-2	TRBV6-6	TGTGCCAGCAGTTATGGGGGAAACTATGGCTACACCTTC	CASSYGGNYGYTF
.	.	TRBJ2-1	TRBV7-9	TGTGCCAGCAGCCTATCCGGGACCAGCTACAATGAGCAGTTCTTC	CASSLSGTSYNEQFF
.	.	TRBJ1-5	TRBV5-4	TGTGCCAGCAGCTTGGAAGGGCGACAGCCCCAGCATTTT	CASSLEGRQPQHF
TRBD1	.	TRBJ2-7	TRBV27	TGTGCCAGCAGAAAAATCGGGACAGTCGTAACCTACGAGCAGTACTTC	CASRKIGTVVTYEQYF
.	.	TRBJ1-1	TRBV27	TGTGCCAGCAGTAGAACAGGGATGAGTCGGACTGAAGCTTTCTTT	CASSRTGMSRTEAFF
.	.	TRBJ2-6	TRBV18	TGTGCCAGCTCACCACTTCAGGGAGTCTCTGGGGCCAACGTCCTGACTTTC	CASSPLQGVSGANVLTF
.	.	TRBJ2-7	TRBV18	TGTGCCAGCTCACCACCCGGCAGCCAAGGGTACGAGCAGTACTTC	CASSPPGSQGYEQYF
.	few	TRBJ1-5	TRBV30	TGTGCCTGGAACTCAGGGGCGGACCAGCCCCAGCATTTT	CAWNSGADQPQHF
.	.	TRBJ1-1	TRBV7-8	TGTGCCAGCAGCTTAGGTGGAGGGTCGAACACTGAAGCTTTCTTT	CASSLGGGSNTEAFF
TRBD1	.	TRBJ2-7	TRBV6-5	TGTGCCAGCAGTTCTACGGGACAGGGAAATGACGAGCAGTACTTC	CASSSTGQGNDEQYF
TRBD2	.	TRBJ2-1	TRBV4-1	TGCGCCAGCAGCCAAGGGACTAGCGCGTTCTTC	CASSQGTSAFF
TRBD1	.	TRBJ1-5	TRBV10-3	TGTGCCATCAGTGAGTCGGTGACAGGGCCCCAGCCCCAGCATTTT	CAISESVTGPQPQHF
.	.	TRBJ2-1	TRBV7-2	TGTGCCAGCAGCTCCCCCCGTGGGACTGCACCTTCCTACAATGAGCAGTTCTTC	CASSSPRGTAPSYNEQFF
.	.	TRBJ2-2	TRBV10-1	TGCGCCAGCAGTCCCGGGGGGCGAGCCGGGGAGCTGTTTTTT	CASSPGGRAGELFF
TRBD2	.	TRBJ2-7	TRBV10-3	TGTGCCATCAGTGAGCCGGGGGGAGGCTCCTACGAGCAGTACTTC	CAISEPGGGSYEQYF
.	.	TRBJ1-3	TRBV5-4	TGTGCCAGCAGGGCTGGGGGACTTGGAAACACCATATATTTT	CASRAGGLGNTIYF